Shown below are 28 T cell receptor beta chains from a single sample sequenced in a study of blood T cell repertoires in COVID-19. TCRdb's copy holds only in-frame clones and misses some; the assay was immunoSEQ multiplex PCR. The sample records roughly 350,000 clones, around 87% being singletons. Sequencing was done on a sample of peripheral blood. These receptors all come from a woman aged 50 to 65 with COVID-19, enrolled during active disease.

The CDR3 sequence is CASAKAGLAGVGFNEQFF. The CDR3, as DNA: TGTGCCAGCGCAAAAGCGGGACTAGCGGGAGTAGGATTCAATGAGCAGTTCTTC. The V call is TRBV2, the J call TRBJ2-1; TRBD2 matches at 14 bases. CDR3 size: 18 residues. Germline values: CDR1 SNHLY, CDR2 FYNNEI. Unmatched junction bases numbered 15, after V lost 8 bases and J lost 6 bases.

The chain combines TRBV10-3 with TRBJ2-3; TRBD1 aligns across 11 bases. Trimming took 4 bases from V and 5 from J; bases not matched to a gene: 5. Germline V gene data show CDR1 as ENHRY and CDR2 as SYGVKD. The CDR3 covers 15 residues. The CDR3 DNA reads as TGTGCCATCAGTGCCGGGACAGGGGGGAGAGATACGCAGTATTTT. Its protein is CAISAGTGGRDTQYF.

The CDR3 region has the DNA TGCGCCAGCAGCTTGCCGAGACAGGGGTACACCGGGGAGCTGTTTTTT. Protein product: CASSLPRQGYTGELFF. This chain connects TRBV5-1 to TRBJ2-2; 8 bases are a match to TRBD1. Germline assignment: CDR1 SGHRS and CDR2 YFSETQ. CDR3 length equals 16 residues. The V segment lost 1 base and the J segment 3 bases; nucleotides outside the gene matches: 5. Looking up the rest from reference TRBV5-1 and TRBJ2-2 gives the full variable domain: KAGVTQTPRYLIKTRGQQVTLSCSPISGHRSVSWYQQTPGQGLQFLFEYFSETQRNKGNFPGRFSGRQFSNSRSEMNVSTLELGDSALYLCASSLPRQGYTGELFFGEGSRLTVL.

The V and J genes are TRBV19 and TRBJ2-1; 15 bases align to TRBD2. This CDR3 has 18 amino acids. Germline V gene lookup returns CDR1 LNHDA and CDR2 SQIVND (reference sequence). Unmatched junction bases numbered 6, after V lost 6 bases and J lost 0 bases. In DNA form, the CDR3 reads TGTGCCAGTAGGGGACTAGCGGGGGGACCACCCTCCTACAATGAGCAGTTCTTC. This translates into CASRGLAGGPPSYNEQFF. The full variable domain, with the rest looked up from reference TRBV19 and TRBJ2-1, is DGGITQSPKYLFRKEGQNVTLSCEQNLNHDAMYWYRQDPGQGLRLIYYSQIVNDFQKGDIAEGYSVSREKKESFPLTVTSAQKNPTAFYLCASRGLAGGPPSYNEQFFGPGTRLTVL.

J is TRBJ2-2 and V is TRBV6-5, with D maybe TRBD1 (5 bases). Germline V gives CDR1 MNHEY, CDR2 SVGAGI. This CDR3 has 14 amino acids. The germline V and J ends were trimmed by 7 bases and 6 bases, with 15 bases remaining between them. This CDR3 reads CASKATGIPGELFF. CDR3 sequence (DNA): TGTGCCAGCAAGGCAACAGGCATCCCCGGGGAGCTGTTTTTT.

The V and J genes are TRBV5-6 and TRBJ1-6, with 10 positions matching TRBD1. The ends lost 4 bases at V and 7 bases at J; junction bases unmatched: 5. Per germline, CDR1 SGHDT and CDR2 YYEEEE. The CDR3 runs to 15 residues. As DNA, the CDR3 is TGTGCCAGCAGCCTAAAGACAGGGGGCAATTCACCCCTCCACTTT. It translates to CASSLKTGGNSPLHF.

In DNA, the CDR3 is TGTGCCAGCAGCTTAGAAGCGGGAGGGTTCTACAATGAGCAGTTCTTC. Translation: CASSLEAGGFYNEQFF. The genes are TRBV7-2 and TRBJ2-1; 10 bases match TRBD2. CDR1 is SGHTA and CDR2 is FQGNSA in the germline V gene. V lost 1 base to trimming and J lost 3 bases; unmatched junction nucleotides: 3. The CDR3 runs 16 residues.

This clone appeared once. V usage is TRBV28 and J usage is TRBJ2-7; D possibly corresponds to TRBD2 (6 bases). Germline V gene lookup returns CDR1 MDHEN and CDR2 SYDVKM. CDR3 length: 18 amino acids. V lost 8 bases and J lost 3, with 29 bases in between. This chain's CDR3 is CASSPGGLGSLHVYEQYF. The DNA of the CDR3 is TGTGCCAGCTCCCCCGGAGGGCTCGGCAGCCTCCACGTCTACGAGCAGTACTTC.

The chain uses TRBV7-9 and TRBJ1-6; 8 bases line up with TRBD1. The V gene's germline CDR1 is SEHNR and CDR2 FQNEAQ (reference sequence). This CDR3 is built from 14 residues. V was clipped by 1 base and J by 9 bases; unmatched bases: 2. The CDR3, as DNA: TGTGCCAGCAGCTTAGGAGGGACAGGTTCACCCCTCCACTTT. It codes for CASSLGGTGSPLHF.

This chain joins TRBV19 and TRBJ1-5; 11 positions match TRBD1. The junction had 7 bases not matched to a gene; V was cut back by 4 bases and J by 2 bases. The CDR3 totals 17 residues. The germline CDR1 and CDR2 sequences are LNHDA and SQIVND (reference sequence). DNA of the CDR3: TGTGCCAGTAGTACCGGACAGGGGGCTTGGGGCAATCAGCCCCAGCATTTT. The encoded protein is CASSTGQGAWGNQPQHF.

The chain joins TRBV5-1 to TRBJ2-3; 11 nucleotides agree with TRBD2. Germline values: CDR1 SGHRS, CDR2 YFSETQ. The CDR3 sequence is 19 residues long. With V trimmed by 0 bases and J by 3 bases, 12 bases remained unmatched. CDR3 DNA: TGCGCCAGCAGCTTGGCCCTACCTGTAACTAGCGGGGGTACAGATACGCAGTATTTT. Amino acid sequence: CASSLALPVTSGGTDTQYF.

V usage is TRBV30 and J usage is TRBJ1-1; TRBD1 matches at 8 bases. CDR1 GTSNPN and CDR2 SVGIG come from the germline V gene (reference sequence). This CDR3 comprises 14 residues. With 5 bases clipped from V and 3 bases from J, the junction kept 8 bases outside the gene matches. The CDR3 spells CAWLPGGRDTEAFF. The CDR3 region has the DNA TGTGCCTGGTTACCAGGGGGCAGAGACACTGAAGCTTTCTTT.

The chain uses TRBV24-1 and TRBJ1-1; TRBD1 might be the D (6 bases). The CDR3 sequence is 16 residues long. Germline V gene sequence: CDR1 KGHDR, CDR2 SFDVKD. The V end lost 3 bases, the J end lost 1 base, and 14 bases lay between the germline ends. In DNA, the CDR3 is TGTGCCACCAGTGATCCGAGAATGACAGGGAACACTGAAGCTTTCTTT. Translating gives CATSDPRMTGNTEAFF.

V is TRBV12-3 or TRBV12-4 and J is TRBJ2-1, with TRBD2 identical over 9 bases. With 6 bases clipped from V and 10 bases from J, the junction kept 1 base outside the gene matches. The CDR3 runs 11 residues. The CDR3 loop is CASSGLAEQFF. For the CDR3, the DNA is TGTGCCAGCAGCGGACTAGCGGAGCAGTTCTTC.

V is TRBV2 and J is TRBJ2-7; D is perhaps TRBD2 (5 bases). This CDR3 is built from 13 residues. The V gene's germline CDR1 is SNHLY and CDR2 FYNNEI. Trimming shortened V by 7 bases and J by 3 bases, and 13 bases separated the two germline ends. CDR3: CASMDWTNYEQYF. CDR3 nucleotide sequence: TGTGCCAGCATGGACTGGACGAACTACGAGCAGTACTTC.

The rearrangement uses TRBV5-6 and TRBJ2-7; tentatively, D is TRBD2 (5 bases). This CDR3 comprises 12 residues. Germline CDR1 is SGHDT and CDR2 is YYEEEE. V gave up 2 bases and J gave up 8 bases, with 11 bases separating them. CDR3 in amino acids: CASSLIAKKQYF. The DNA for the CDR3 is TGTGCCAGCAGCTTAATAGCGAAAAAGCAGTACTTC.

The chain recombines TRBV29-1 with TRBJ2-1; TRBD2 agrees at 12 bases. Germline lookup yields CDR1 SQVTM and CDR2 ANQGSEA. The CDR3 runs 13 residues. V trimming: 7 bases; J trimming: 6 bases; junction bases outside the gene matches: 4. CDR3 protein: CSDRLAGANEQFF. The CDR3 coding sequence is TGCAGCGACAGACTAGCGGGAGCCAATGAGCAGTTCTTC.

The rearrangement links TRBV7-2 to TRBJ2-2; 8 positions agree with TRBD1. Germline lookup yields CDR1 SGHTA and CDR2 FQGNSA. V trimming: 3 bases; J trimming: 3 bases; junction bases outside the gene matches: 0. The CDR3 totals 14 residues. The CDR3 is CASSLTGDTGELFF. Written as DNA, the CDR3 is TGTGCCAGCAGCTTGACAGGGGACACCGGGGAGCTGTTTTTT. The whole variable domain, remainder taken from reference TRBV7-2 and TRBJ2-2, is GAGVSQSPSNKVTEKGKDVELRCDPISGHTALYWYRQSLGQGLEFLIYFQGNSAPDKSGLPSDRFSAERTGGSVSTLTIQRTQQEDSAVYLCASSLTGDTGELFFGEGSRLTVL.

This clone showed up just once. This chain links TRBV5-1 with TRBJ1-2, with TRBD1 matching 8 bases. Germline values: CDR1 SGHRS, CDR2 YFSETQ. Unmatched junction bases numbered 5, after V lost 0 bases and J lost 4 bases. The CDR3 is 15 amino acids. CDR3 in DNA: TGCGCCAGCAGCTTGGGACAGGGGAGTTTCTATGGCTACACCTTC. This gives the protein CASSLGQGSFYGYTF.

CDR3: CASSSFQREEAFF. In DNA form, the CDR3 reads TGTGCCAGCTCATCCTTTCAGAGGGAGGAAGCTTTCTTT. The chain combines TRBV18 with TRBJ1-1, with D unresolved. V lost 5 bases, J lost 8 bases, and 15 bases lay in between. Germline CDR1 reads KGHSH; CDR2 reads LQKENI. CDR3 length equals 13 residues. The full variable domain, rest sourced from reference TRBV18 and TRBJ1-1, is NAGVMQNPRHLVRRRGQEARLRCSPMKGHSHVYWYRQLPEEGLKFMVYLQKENIIDESGMPKERFSAEFPKEGPSILRIQQVVRGDSAAYFCASSSFQREEAFFGQGTRLTVV.

The chain employs TRBV18 and TRBJ2-7, with D possibly TRBD1 on 6 matching bases. Trimming cost V 4 bases and J 3 bases, with 13 bases left between them. Germline V gives CDR1 KGHSH, CDR2 LQKENI. CDR3 length: 14 residues. Written as DNA, the CDR3 is TGTGCCAGCTCACTACAGGGAAGCGGCTACGAGCAGTACTTC. Translation: CASSLQGSGYEQYF.

This rearrangement joins TRBV6-7 to TRBJ2-7; D unresolved. TRBV6-7 is designated an ORF whose function remains uncertain. CDR3 size: 16 residues. V dropped 2 bases and J dropped 0 bases, with 14 bases sitting between them. The CDR3 bases are TGTGCCAGCAGTTACCGCCAAATCTCGAGCTCCTACGAGCAGTACTTC. It specifies CASSYRQISSSYEQYF.

There are a few counts of this clone. The chain combines TRBV5-4 with TRBJ1-2, with 11 bases identical to TRBD1. CDR1 SGHNT and CDR2 YYREEE come from the germline V gene (reference sequence). This CDR3 comprises 15 residues. V lost 2 bases and J lost 8; bases outside the gene matches: 8. CDR3 loop: CASSFGTGGMSGYTF. The CDR3 nucleotides are TGTGCCAGCAGCTTTGGGACAGGGGGGATGAGCGGCTACACCTTC.

The chain couples TRBV14 to TRBJ2-2; possible D gene TRBD2, 7 bases. The germline V gene has CDR1 SGHDN and CDR2 FVKESK. Trimming left V 3 bases short and J 4 bases short, with 12 bases between. CDR3 length equals 15 residues. The CDR3 sequence is CASSQGGAITGELFF. CDR3 coding DNA: TGTGCCAGCAGCCAGGGGGGGGCAATCACCGGGGAGCTGTTTTTT.

The V call is TRBV9, the J call TRBJ2-7; 8 bases are a match to TRBD1. This CDR3 is built from 15 residues. With V trimmed by 0 bases and J by 4 bases, 6 bases remained unmatched. Germline V lookup: CDR1 SGDLS, CDR2 YYNGEE. CDR3 residues: CASSVGGQAAYEQYF. The CDR3 DNA reads as TGTGCCAGCAGCGTAGGGGGACAGGCGGCATACGAGCAGTACTTC.

The rearrangement joins TRBV13 to TRBJ2-5; D is perhaps TRBD2 (6 bases). The V gene's germline CDR1 is PRHDT and CDR2 FYEKMQ (reference sequence). The length of the CDR3 is 17 residues. The V and J ends lost 5 bases and 2 bases respectively, with 21 bases between them. The DNA of the CDR3 is TGTGCCAGCAGCAAGGAGGGGCGGGTGCGGGCTCAAGAGACCCAGTACTTC. It specifies CASSKEGRVRAQETQYF. The full variable domain, in which reference TRBV13 and TRBJ2-5 provide the parts outside the CDR3, is AAGVIQSPRHLIKEKRETATLKCYPIPRHDTVYWYQQGPGQDPQFLISFYEKMQSDKGSIPDRFSAQQFSDYHSELNMSSLELGDSALYFCASSKEGRVRAQETQYFGPGTRLLVL.

This clone appeared once. The chain employs TRBV25-1 and TRBJ2-2; tentatively, D is TRBD2 (6 bases). Germline CDR1 and CDR2: MGHDK and SYGVNS. The CDR3 loop spans 14 amino acids. The V end lost 3 bases, the J end lost 7 bases, and 12 bases lay between the germline ends. This chain's CDR3 is CASSDPWGGGELFF. DNA of the CDR3: TGTGCCAGCAGTGATCCGTGGGGAGGCGGGGAGCTGTTTTTT.

In this sample, this clone turned up once. The junction shows a germline mismatch at one end, possibly a read error. This sequence joins TRBV6-5 and TRBJ1-2; no clear D. CDR1 and CDR2 from the germline V gene are MNHEY and SVGAGI. This CDR3 spans 13 amino acids. CDR3 DNA: TGTGCCAGCAGTTACCCGGAGCACCCCCAAGGTGCCTTC. Its protein is CASSYPEHPQGAF.